Included here is one T cell receptor beta chain sequence, with context. Its antigen is undetermined. PCR was performed using 60 Vbeta and 13 Jbeta primers. Sequencing was performed with immunoSEQ multiplex PCR; in TCRdb, only in-frame clones are kept and a portion is missing. The data show about 270,000 clones, roughly 70% seen once. This CDR3 region has 13 residues. Per the germline V gene, CDR1 is LNHDA and CDR2 is SQIVND (reference sequence). V was clipped by 4 bases and J by 6 bases, with 10 bases between them. This entry is derived from a study of cytomegalovirus exposure and HLA in healthy donors. Study results and caveats: Productive rates of about 87% or about 30% were seen for most TCR beta V segments in an earlier analysis. The authors later found most CMV-associated TCR beta chains appeared HLA-restricted. In the analysis, some V segments, TRBV6-2 and TRBV6-3 included, were excluded as indistinguishable.

This receptor was taken from a female donor in good health and CMV-seronegative. The chain combines TRBV19 with TRBJ2-1; D possibly corresponds to TRBD2 (6 bases). The material sequenced was PBMCs. CDR3 sequence: CASSTGRSNEQFF. CDR3 nucleotide sequence: TGTGCCAGTAGTACGGGGAGGAGCAATGAGCAGTTCTTC. The full variable domain, completed using reference TRBV19 and TRBJ2-1, is DGGITQSPKYLFRKEGQNVTLSCEQNLNHDAMYWYRQDPGQGLRLIYYSQIVNDFQKGDIAEGYSVSREKKESFPLTVTSAQKNPTAFYLCASSTGRSNEQFFGPGTRLTVL.